The source of this T cell receptor beta chain is a study of cytomegalovirus exposure and HLA in healthy donors. Study details: For the 300 to 400 genotyped donors, 75% to 90% fell within the Caucasian-associated ancestry cluster.

With 0 bases removed from V and 0 bases from J, the gap between germline ends came to 7 bases. The CDR3 runs 14 residues. The germline V gene has CDR1 SGDLS and CDR2 YYNGEE. About this clone: The antigen remains unidentified.

Findings and limits, study-wide: Looking again later, the authors saw that most CMV-associated TCR beta chains seemed HLA-restricted.

13 Jbeta primers and 60 Vbeta primers were used for the PCR. Repertoires were generated with immunoSEQ multiplex PCR, while TCRdb's copy carries only in-frame clones and drops some. The sample has nearly 65,000 clones, roughly 70% seen once; the top ten hold roughly 5.3%. The source of this sequence is a man in his fifties or sixties in good health and CMV-seronegative. V usage is TRBV9 and J usage is TRBJ2-7; D gene ambiguous. Sample: PBMCs. The CDR3 region is CASSVGYSSYEQYF. CDR3 sequence (DNA): TGTGCCAGCAGCGTAGGTTACAGCTCCTACGAGCAGTACTTC.